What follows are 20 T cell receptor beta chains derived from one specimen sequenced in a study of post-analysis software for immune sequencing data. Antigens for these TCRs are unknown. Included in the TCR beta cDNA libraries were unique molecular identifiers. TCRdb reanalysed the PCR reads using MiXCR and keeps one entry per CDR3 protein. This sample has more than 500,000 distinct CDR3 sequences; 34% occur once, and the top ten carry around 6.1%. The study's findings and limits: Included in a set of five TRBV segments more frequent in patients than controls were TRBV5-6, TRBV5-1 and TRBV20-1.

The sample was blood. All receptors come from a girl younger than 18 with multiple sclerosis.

The CDR3 sequence is CASSYRNPDYEQYF. The CDR3 region has the DNA TGTGCCAGCAGTTACAGGAACCCCGACTACGAGCAGTACTTC. The genes are TRBV6-6 and TRBJ2-7, with unresolved D. V gave up 2 bases and J gave up 3 bases, with 11 bases separating them. Germline V CDR1 and CDR2: MNHNY, SVGAGI (reference sequence). The CDR3 runs to 14 residues.

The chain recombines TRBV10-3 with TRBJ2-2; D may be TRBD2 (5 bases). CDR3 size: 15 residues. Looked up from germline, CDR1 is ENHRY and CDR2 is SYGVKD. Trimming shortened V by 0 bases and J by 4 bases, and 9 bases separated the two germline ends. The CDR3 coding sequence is TGTGCCATCAGTGAGTCCGAGCGGTCCACCGGGGAGCTGTTTTTT. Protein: CAISESERSTGELFF.

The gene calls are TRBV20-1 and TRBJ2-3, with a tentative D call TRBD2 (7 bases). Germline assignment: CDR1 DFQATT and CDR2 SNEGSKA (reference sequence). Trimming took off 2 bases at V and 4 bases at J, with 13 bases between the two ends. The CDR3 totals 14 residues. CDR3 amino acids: CSARRGGAPDTQYF. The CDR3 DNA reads TGCAGTGCTAGACGAGGGGGGGCCCCAGATACGCAGTATTTT.

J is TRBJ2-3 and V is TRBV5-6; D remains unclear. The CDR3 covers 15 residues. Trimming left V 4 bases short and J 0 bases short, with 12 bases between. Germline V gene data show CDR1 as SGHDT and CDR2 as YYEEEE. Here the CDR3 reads CASSPPRSSTDTQYF. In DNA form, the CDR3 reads TGTGCCAGCAGCCCCCCTCGTAGTAGCACAGATACGCAGTATTTT.

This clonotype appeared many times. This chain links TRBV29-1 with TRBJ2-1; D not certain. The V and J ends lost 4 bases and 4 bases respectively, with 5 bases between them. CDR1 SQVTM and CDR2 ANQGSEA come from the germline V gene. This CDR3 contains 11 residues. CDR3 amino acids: CSVASYNEQFF. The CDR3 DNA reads TGCAGCGTTGCGTCTTACAATGAGCAGTTCTTC.

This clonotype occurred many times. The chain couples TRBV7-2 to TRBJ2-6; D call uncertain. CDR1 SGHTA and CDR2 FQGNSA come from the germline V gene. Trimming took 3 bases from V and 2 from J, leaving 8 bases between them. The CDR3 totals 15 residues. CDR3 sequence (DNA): TGTGCCAGCAGCTTCAGGAAAACTGGGGCCAACGTCCTGACTTTC. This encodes CASSFRKTGANVLTF.

The CDR3 nucleotides read TGTGCCACCAGTGATTTGGCCGACAGGGGCAACGAGCAGTACTTC. As protein: CATSDLADRGNEQYF. The V gene is TRBV24-1, the J gene TRBJ2-5, with 8 bases identical to TRBD1. The J call could be wrong; TRBJ2-7 is a better fit for the DNA end. In germline, CDR1 is KGHDR, CDR2 SFDVKD. This CDR3 region has 15 residues.

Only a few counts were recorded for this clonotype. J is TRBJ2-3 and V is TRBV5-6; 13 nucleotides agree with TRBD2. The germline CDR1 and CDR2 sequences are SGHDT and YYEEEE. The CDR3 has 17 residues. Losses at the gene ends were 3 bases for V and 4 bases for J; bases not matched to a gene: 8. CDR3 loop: CASSSLTSGGAADTQYF. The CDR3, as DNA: TGTGCCAGCAGCTCGCTCACTAGCGGGGGGGCGGCAGATACGCAGTATTTT.

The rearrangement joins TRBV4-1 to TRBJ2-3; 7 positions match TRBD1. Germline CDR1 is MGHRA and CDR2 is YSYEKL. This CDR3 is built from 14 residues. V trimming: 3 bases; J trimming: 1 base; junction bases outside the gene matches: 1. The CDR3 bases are TGCGCCAGCAGCCAGACAGGGCGCACAGATACGCAGTATTTT. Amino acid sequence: CASSQTGRTDTQYF.

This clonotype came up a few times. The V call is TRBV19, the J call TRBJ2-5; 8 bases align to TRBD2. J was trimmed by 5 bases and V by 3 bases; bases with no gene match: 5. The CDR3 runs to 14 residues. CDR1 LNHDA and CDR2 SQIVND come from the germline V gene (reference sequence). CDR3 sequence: CASSMTSAGETQYF. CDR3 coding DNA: TGTGCCAGTAGTATGACTAGCGCCGGGGAGACCCAGTACTTC. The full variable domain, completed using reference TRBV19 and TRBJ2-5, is DGGITQSPKYLFRKEGQNVTLSCEQNLNHDAMYWYRQDPGQGLRLIYYSQIVNDFQKGDIAEGYSVSREKKESFPLTVTSAQKNPTAFYLCASSMTSAGETQYFGPGTRLLVL.

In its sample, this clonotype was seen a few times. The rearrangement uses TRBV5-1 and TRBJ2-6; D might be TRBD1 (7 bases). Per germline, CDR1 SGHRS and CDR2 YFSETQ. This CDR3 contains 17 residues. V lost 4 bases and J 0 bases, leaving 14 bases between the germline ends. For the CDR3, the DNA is TGCGCCAGCAGCCGCGGGACAGCCGCCTCTGGGGCCAACGTCCTGACTTTC. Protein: CASSRGTAASGANVLTF.

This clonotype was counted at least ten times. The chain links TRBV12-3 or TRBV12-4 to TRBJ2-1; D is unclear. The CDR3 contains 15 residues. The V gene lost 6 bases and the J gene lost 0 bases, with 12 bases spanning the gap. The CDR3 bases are TGTGCCAGCAGCCTAGGACGGTCCTCCTACAATGAGCAGTTCTTC. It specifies CASSLGRSSYNEQFF.

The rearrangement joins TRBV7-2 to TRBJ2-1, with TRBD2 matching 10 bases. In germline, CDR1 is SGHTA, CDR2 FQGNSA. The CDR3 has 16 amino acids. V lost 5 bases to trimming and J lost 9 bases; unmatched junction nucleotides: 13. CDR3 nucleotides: TGTGCCAGCAGCCTTGTGAGCGGGGGGGCTAGAGGTGAGCAGTTCTTC. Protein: CASSLVSGGARGEQFF.

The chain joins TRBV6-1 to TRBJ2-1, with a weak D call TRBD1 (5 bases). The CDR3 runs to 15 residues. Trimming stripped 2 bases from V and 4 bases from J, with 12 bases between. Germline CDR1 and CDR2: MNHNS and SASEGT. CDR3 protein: CASSEQATAYNEQFF. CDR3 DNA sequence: TGTGCCAGCAGTGAACAGGCGACAGCGTACAATGAGCAGTTCTTC.

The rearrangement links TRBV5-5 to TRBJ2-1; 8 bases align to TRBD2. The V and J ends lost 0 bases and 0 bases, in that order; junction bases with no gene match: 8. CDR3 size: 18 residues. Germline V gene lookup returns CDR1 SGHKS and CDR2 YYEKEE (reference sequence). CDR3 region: CASSLAGGGLSSYNEQFF. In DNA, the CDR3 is TGTGCCAGCAGCTTGGCCGGCGGGGGGCTAAGCTCCTACAATGAGCAGTTCTTC.

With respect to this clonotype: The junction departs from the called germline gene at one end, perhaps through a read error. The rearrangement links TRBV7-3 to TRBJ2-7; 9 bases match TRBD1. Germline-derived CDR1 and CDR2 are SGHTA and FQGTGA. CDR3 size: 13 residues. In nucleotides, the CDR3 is TGTTCCAGCAGCAACGGACAGGGGTACGAGCAGTACTTC. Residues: CSSSNGQGYEQYF. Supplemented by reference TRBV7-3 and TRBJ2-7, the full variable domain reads GAGVSQTPSNKVTEKGKYVELRCDPISGHTALYWYRQSLGQGPEFLIYFQGTGAADDSGLPNDRFFAVRPEGSVSTLKIQRTERGDSAVYLCSSSNGQGYEQYFGPGTRLTVT.

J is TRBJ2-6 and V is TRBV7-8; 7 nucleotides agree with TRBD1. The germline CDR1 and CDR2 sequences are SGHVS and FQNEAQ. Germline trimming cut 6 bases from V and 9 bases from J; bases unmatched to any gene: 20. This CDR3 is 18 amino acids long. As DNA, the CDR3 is TGTGCCAGCAGGGGCGGCCTGACAGGGAAAAGGGGCCGCAACGTCCTGACTTTC. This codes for CASRGGLTGKRGRNVLTF.

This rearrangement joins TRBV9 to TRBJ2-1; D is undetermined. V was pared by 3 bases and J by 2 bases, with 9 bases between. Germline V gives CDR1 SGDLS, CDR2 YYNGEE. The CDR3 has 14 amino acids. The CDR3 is CASSEKTTYNEQFF. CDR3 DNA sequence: TGTGCCAGCAGCGAGAAAACCACCTACAATGAGCAGTTCTTC. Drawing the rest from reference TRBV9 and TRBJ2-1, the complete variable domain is DSGVTQTPKHLITATGQRVTLRCSPRSGDLSVYWYQQSLDQGLQFLIQYYNGEERAKGNILERFSAQQFPDLHSELNLSSLELGDSALYFCASSEKTTYNEQFFGPGTRLTVL.

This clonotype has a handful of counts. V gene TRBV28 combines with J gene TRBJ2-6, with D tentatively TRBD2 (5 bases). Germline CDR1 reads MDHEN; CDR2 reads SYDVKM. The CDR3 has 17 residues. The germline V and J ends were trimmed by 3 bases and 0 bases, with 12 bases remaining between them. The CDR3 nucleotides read TGTGCCAGCAGTTTTTTTGCGGGCACCTCTGGGGCCAACGTCCTGACTTTC. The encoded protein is CASSFFAGTSGANVLTF.

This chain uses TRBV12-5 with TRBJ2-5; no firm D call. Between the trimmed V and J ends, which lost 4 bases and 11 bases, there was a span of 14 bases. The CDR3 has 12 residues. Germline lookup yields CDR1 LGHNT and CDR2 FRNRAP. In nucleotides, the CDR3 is TGTGCTAGTGGTTCCCCGGACGGGCAGCAGTACTTC. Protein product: CASGSPDGQQYF.